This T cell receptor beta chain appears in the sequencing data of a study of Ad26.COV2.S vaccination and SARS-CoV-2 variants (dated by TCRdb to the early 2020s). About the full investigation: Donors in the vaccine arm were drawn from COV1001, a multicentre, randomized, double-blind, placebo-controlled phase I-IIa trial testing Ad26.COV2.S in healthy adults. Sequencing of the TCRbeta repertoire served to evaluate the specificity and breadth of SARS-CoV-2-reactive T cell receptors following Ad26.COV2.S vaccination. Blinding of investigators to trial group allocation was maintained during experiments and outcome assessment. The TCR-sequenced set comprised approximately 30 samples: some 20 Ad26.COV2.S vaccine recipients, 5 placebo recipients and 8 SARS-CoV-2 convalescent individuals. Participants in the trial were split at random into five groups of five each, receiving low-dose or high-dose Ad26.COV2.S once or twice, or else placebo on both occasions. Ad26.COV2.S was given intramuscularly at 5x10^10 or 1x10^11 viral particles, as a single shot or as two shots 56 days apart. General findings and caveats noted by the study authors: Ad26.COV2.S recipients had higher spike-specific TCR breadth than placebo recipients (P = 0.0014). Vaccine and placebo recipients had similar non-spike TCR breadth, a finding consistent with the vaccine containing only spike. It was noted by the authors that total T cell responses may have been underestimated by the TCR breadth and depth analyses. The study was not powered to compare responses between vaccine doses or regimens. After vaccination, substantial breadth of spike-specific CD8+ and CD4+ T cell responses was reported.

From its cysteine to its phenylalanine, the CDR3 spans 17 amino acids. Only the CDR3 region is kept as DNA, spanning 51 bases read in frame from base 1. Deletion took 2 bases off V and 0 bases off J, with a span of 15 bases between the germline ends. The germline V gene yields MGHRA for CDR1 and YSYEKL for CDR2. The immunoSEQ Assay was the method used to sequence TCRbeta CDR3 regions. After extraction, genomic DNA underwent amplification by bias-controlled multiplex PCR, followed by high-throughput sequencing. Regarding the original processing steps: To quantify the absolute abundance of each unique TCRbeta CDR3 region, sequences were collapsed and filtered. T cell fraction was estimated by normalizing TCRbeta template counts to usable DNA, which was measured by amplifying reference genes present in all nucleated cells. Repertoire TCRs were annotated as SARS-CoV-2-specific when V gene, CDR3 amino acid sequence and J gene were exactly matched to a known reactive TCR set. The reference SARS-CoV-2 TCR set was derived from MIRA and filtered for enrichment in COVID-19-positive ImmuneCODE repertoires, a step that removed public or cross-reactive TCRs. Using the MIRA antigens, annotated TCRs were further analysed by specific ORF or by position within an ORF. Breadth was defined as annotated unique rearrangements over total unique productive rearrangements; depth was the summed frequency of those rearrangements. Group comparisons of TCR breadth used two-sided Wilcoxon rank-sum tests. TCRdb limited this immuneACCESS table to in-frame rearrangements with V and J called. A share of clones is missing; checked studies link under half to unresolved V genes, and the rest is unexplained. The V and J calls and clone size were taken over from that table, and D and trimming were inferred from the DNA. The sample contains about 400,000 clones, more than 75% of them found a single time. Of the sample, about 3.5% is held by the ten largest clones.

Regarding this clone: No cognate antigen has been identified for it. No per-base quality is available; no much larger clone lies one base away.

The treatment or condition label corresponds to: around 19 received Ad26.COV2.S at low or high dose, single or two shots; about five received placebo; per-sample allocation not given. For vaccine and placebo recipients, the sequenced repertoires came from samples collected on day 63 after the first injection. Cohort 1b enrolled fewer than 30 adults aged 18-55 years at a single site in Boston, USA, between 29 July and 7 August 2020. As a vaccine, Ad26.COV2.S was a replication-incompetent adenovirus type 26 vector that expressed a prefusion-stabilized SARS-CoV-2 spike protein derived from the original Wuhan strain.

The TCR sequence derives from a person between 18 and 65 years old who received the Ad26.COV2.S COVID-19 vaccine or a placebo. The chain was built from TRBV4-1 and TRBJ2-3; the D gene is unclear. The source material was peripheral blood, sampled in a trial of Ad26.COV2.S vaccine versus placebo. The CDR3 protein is CASSQLIAGVSTDTQYF. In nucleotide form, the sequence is TGCGCCAGCAGCCAACTCATAGCTGGGGTGAGCACAGATACGCAGTATTTT.